One sample yielded the 4 T cell receptor beta chains listed below, sequenced in a study of blood T cell repertoires in COVID-19. Generated by immunoSEQ multiplex PCR, the TCRdb table keeps only in-frame clones and is missing some. Of about 170,000 clones in the sample, approximately 83% were seen once. Material: peripheral blood. The receptors stem from a woman aged 55-69 years with acute or convalescent COVID-19.

The chain joins TRBV5-5 to TRBJ2-4; possibly TRBD1 for D (6 bases). Deletions cut 4 bases from V and 8 bases from J, with 16 bases between. Germline CDR1 SGHKS, CDR2 YYEKEE (reference sequence). This CDR3 has 14 amino acids. The CDR3 nucleotides are TGTGCCAGCAGCGTGGACAGCGGTATCGACATTCAGTACTTC. Its translation is CASSVDSGIDIQYF.

The V call is TRBV5-1, the J call TRBJ2-1; D is perhaps TRBD2 (6 bases). V lost 5 bases to trimming and J lost 0 bases, with 12 bases between them. CDR3 length equals 15 residues. CDR1 is SGHRS and CDR2 is YFSETQ in the germline V gene. The CDR3, as DNA: TGCGCCAGCAGGGAGGAGGGGCACTCCTACAATGAGCAGTTCTTC. Protein product: CASREEGHSYNEQFF.

The chain links TRBV4-1 to TRBJ1-1, with TRBD1 as a possible D gene (6 bases). Trimming shortened V by 0 bases and J by 8 bases, and 10 bases separated the two germline ends. Germline assignment: CDR1 MGHRA and CDR2 YSYEKL. This CDR3 contains 13 residues. The CDR3 nucleotides read TGCGCCAGCAGCCAAGAAACAGGGTTGGAAGCTTTCTTT. The encoded protein is CASSQETGLEAFF.

The chain links TRBV6-2 or TRBV6-3 to TRBJ1-6, with 10 bases matching TRBD1. Germline CDR1 is MNHEY and CDR2 is SVGEGT. The junction had 5 bases not matched to a gene; V was cut back by 2 bases and J by 7 bases. This CDR3 comprises 16 residues. CDR3 nucleotides: TGTGCCAGCAGTTACCGGGGACAGGGGAGCAATTCACCCCTCCACTTT. Residues: CASSYRGQGSNSPLHF.